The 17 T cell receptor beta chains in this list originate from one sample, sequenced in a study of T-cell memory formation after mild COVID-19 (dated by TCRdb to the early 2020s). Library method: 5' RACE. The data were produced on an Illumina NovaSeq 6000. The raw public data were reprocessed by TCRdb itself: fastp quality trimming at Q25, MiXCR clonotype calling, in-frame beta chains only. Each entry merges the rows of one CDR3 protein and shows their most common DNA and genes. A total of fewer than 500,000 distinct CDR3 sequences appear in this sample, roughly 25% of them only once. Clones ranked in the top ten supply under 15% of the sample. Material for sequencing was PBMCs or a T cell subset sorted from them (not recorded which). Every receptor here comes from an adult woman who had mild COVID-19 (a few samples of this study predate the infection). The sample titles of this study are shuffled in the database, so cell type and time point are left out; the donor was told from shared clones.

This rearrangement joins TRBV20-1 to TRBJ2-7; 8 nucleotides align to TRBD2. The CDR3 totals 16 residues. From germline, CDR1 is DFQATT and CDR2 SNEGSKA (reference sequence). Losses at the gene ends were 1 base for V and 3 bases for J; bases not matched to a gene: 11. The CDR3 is CSARARLGRGGYEQYF. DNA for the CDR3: TGCAGTGCTAGAGCCCGGCTCGGGAGGGGCGGCTACGAGCAGTACTTC.

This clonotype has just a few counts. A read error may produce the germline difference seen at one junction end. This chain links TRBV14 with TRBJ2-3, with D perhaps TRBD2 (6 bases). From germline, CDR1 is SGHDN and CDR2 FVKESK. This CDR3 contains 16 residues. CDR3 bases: TGTGCCAGCAGCCAACGCCAAGGAGGGTTCACATATACGCAGTATTTT. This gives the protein CASSQRQGGFTYTQYF.

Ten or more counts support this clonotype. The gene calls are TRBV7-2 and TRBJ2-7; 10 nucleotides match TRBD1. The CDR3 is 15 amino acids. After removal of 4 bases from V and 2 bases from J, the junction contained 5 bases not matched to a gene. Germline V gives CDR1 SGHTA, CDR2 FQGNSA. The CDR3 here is CASSWGQGRTYEQYF. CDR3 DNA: TGTGCCAGCAGCTGGGGACAGGGGAGAACCTACGAGCAGTACTTC.

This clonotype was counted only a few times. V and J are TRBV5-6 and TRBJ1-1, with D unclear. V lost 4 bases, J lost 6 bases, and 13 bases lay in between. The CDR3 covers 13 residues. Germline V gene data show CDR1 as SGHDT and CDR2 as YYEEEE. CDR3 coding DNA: TGTGCCAGCAGCCTGTCTCAAGGCGCTGAAGCTTTCTTT. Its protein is CASSLSQGAEAFF.

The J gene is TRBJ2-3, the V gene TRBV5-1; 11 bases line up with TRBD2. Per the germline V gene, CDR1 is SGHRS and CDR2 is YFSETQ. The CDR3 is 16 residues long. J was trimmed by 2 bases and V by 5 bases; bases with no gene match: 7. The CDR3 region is CASRYPGLADTDTQYF. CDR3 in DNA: TGCGCCAGCAGGTACCCGGGACTAGCGGACACAGATACGCAGTATTTT.

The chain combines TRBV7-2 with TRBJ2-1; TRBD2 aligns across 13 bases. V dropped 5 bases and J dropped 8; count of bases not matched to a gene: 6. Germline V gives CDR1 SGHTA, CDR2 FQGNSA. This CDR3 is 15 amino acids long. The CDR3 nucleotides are TGTGCCAGCAGCCCGGGACTAGCGGGGTGGGATGAGCAGTTCTTC. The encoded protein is CASSPGLAGWDEQFF.

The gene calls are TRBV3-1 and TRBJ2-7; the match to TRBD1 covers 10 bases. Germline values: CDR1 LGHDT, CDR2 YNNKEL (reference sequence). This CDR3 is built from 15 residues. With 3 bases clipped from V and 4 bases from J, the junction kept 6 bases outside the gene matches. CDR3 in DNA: TGTGCCAGCAGCCACCCGACAGGGGGCTCATACGAGCAGTACTTC. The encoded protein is CASSHPTGGSYEQYF.

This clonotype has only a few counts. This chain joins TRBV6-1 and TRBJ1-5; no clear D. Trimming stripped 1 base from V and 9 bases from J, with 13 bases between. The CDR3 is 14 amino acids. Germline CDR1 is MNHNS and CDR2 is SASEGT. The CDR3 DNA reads TGTGCCAGCAGTGAAGTCGGCAGCCCGGGGCCCCAGCATTTT. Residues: CASSEVGSPGPQHF.

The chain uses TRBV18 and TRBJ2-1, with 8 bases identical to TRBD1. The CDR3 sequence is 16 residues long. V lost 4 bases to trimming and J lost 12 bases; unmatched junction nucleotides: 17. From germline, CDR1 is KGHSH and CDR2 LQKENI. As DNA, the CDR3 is TGTGCCAGCTCACTAGACTCTGACAGGGGCATCTCGAGGCAGTTCTTC. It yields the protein CASSLDSDRGISRQFF.

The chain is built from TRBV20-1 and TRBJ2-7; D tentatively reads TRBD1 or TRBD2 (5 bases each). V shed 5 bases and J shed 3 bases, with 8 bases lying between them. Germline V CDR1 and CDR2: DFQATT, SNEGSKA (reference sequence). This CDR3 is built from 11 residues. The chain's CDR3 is CSAEGNYEQYF. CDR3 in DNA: TGCAGTGCTGAGGGGAACTACGAGCAGTACTTC.

The CDR3 nucleotides are TGTGCCAGCAGTACCGTGCCTAATGAAAAACTGTTTTTT. Amino acids: CASSTVPNEKLFF. The chain links TRBV27 to TRBJ1-4, with D uncertain. CDR3 length equals 13 residues. Germline loops: CDR1 MNHEY, CDR2 SMNVEV (reference sequence). V shed 5 bases and J shed 3 bases, with 7 bases lying between them.

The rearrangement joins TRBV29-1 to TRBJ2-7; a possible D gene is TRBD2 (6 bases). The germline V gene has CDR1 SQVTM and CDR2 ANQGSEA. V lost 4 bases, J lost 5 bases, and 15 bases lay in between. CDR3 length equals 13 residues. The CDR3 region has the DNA TGCAGCGTTGGGCCGGACGGGAGCCACGAGCAGTACTTC. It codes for CSVGPDGSHEQYF.

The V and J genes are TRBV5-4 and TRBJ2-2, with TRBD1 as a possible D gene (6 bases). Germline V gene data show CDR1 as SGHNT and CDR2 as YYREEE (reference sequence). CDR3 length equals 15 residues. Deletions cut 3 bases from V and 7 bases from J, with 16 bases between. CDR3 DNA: TGTGCCAGCAGCTCCCCGGGACAAGACTTCGGGGAGCTGTTTTTT. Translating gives CASSSPGQDFGELFF.

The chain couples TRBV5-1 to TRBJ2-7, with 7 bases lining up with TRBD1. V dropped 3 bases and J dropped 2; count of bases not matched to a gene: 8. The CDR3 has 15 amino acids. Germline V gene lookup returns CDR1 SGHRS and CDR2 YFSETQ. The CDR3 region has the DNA TGCGCCAGCAGCTCACCGACAGGGCTCGCCTACGAGCAGTACTTC. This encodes CASSSPTGLAYEQYF.

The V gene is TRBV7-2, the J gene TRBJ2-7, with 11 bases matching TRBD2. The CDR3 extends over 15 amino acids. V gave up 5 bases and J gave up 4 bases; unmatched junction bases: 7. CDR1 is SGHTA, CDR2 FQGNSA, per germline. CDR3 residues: CASSRPGTSGYEQYF. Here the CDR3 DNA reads TGTGCCAGCAGCCGTCCCGGGACTAGCGGTTACGAGCAGTACTTC. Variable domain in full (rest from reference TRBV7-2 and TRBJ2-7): GAGVSQSPSNKVTEKGKDVELRCDPISGHTALYWYRQSLGQGLEFLIYFQGNSAPDKSGLPSDRFSAERTGGSVSTLTIQRTQQEDSAVYLCASSRPGTSGYEQYFGPGTRLTVT.

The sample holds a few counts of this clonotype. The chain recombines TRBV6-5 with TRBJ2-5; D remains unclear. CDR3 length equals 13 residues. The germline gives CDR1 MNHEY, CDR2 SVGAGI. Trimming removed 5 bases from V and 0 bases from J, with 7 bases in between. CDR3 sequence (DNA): TGTGCCAGCAGTATATATTACCAAGAGACCCAGTACTTC. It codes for CASSIYYQETQYF.

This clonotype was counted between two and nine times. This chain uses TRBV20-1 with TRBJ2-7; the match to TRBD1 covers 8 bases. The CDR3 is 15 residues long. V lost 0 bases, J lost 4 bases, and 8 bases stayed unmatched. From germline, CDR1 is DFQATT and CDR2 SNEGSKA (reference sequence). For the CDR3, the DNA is TGCAGTGCTAGAGAGGCCGGGACAGGACTTTACGAGCAGTACTTC. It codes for CSAREAGTGLYEQYF.